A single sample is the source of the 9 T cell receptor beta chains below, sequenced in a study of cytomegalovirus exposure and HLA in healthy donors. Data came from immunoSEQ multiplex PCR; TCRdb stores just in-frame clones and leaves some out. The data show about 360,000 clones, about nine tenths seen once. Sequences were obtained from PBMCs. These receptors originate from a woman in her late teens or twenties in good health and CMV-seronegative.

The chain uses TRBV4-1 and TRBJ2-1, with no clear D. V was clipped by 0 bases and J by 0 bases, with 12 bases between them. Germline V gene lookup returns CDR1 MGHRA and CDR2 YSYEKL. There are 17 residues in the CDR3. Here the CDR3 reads CASSQDLSWSSYNEQFF. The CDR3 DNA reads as TGCGCCAGCAGCCAAGACCTATCCTGGAGCTCCTACAATGAGCAGTTCTTC.

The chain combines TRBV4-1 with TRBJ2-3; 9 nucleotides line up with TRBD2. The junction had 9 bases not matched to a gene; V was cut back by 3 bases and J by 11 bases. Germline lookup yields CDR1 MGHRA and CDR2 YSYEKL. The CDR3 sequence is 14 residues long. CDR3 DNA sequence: TGCGCCAGCAGCCAGGCAGCGGGGGGTCAGAGGCAGTATTTT. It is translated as CASSQAAGGQRQYF.

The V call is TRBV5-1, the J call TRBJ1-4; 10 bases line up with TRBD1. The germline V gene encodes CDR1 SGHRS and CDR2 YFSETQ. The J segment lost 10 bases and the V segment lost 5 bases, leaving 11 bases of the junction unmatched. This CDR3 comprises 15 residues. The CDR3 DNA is TGCGCCAGCAGATCAACCGGGACAGGGGTCGGAAAACTGTTTTTT. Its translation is CASRSTGTGVGKLFF. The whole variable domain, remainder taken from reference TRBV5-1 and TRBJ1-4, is KAGVTQTPRYLIKTRGQQVTLSCSPISGHRSVSWYQQTPGQGLQFLFEYFSETQRNKGNFPGRFSGRQFSNSRSEMNVSTLELGDSALYLCASRSTGTGVGKLFFGSGTQLSVL.

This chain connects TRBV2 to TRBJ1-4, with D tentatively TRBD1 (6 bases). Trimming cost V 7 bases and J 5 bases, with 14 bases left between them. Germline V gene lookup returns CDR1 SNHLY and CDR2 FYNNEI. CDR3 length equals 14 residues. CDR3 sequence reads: CASNPFGQNEKLFF. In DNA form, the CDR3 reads TGTGCCAGCAATCCCTTCGGACAGAATGAAAAACTGTTTTTT.

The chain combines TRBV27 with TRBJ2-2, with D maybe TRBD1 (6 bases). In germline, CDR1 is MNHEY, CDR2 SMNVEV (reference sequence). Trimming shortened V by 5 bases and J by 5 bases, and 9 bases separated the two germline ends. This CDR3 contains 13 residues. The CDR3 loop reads CASSIQGTGELFF. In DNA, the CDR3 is TGTGCCAGCAGTATTCAGGGGACCGGGGAGCTGTTTTTT.

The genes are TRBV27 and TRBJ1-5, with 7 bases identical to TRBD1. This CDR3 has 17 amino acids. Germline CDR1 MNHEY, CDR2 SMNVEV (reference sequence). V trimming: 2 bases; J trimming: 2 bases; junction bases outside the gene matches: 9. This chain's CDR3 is CASSLRYRDRGNQPQHF. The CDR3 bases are TGTGCCAGCAGTTTAAGGTATCGGGACAGAGGCAATCAGCCCCAGCATTTT.

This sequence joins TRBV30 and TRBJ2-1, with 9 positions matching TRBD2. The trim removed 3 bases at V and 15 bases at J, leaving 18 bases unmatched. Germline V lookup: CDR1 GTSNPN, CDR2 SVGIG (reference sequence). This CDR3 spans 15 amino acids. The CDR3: CAWSNEAGGQPLGFF. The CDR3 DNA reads TGTGCCTGGAGCAACGAGGCGGGGGGGCAACCACTGGGGTTCTTC.

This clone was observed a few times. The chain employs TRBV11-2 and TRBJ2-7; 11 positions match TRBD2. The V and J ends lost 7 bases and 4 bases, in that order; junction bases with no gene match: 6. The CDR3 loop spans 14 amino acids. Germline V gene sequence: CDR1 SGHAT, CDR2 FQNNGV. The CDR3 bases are TGTGCCAGCACCCACCTAGCGGGAGGATACGAGCAGTACTTC. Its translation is CASTHLAGGYEQYF.

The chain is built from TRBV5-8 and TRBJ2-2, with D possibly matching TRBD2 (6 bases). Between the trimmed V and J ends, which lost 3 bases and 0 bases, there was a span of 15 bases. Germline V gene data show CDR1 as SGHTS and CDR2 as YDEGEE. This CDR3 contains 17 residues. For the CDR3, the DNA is TGTGCCAGCAGCTCGCGGGACTTGGTGACGAACACCGGGGAGCTGTTTTTT. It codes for CASSSRDLVTNTGELFF.